Below, one T cell receptor (beta chain) is given with its context. Its cognate antigen is unknown. The sample comes from a study of CD4+ T cells in melanoma. Study observations and caveats: Reportedly, melanoma neoantigen-specific CD4+ T cells showed varied differentiation states. CD8+ T cell, macrophage and B cell function reportedly correlated with neoantigen-specific CD4+ T cells.

Trimming cost V 6 bases and J 5 bases, with 20 bases left between them. The length of the CDR3 is 16 residues. Germline values: CDR1 LNHDA, CDR2 SQIVND (reference sequence). Only in-frame clones appear in the TCRdb table, and some are missing; sequencing was by immunoSEQ multiplex PCR. The sample lists almost 15,000 clones, more than 55% seen once, with 11% to 15% in the top ten. Specimen: cells from a culture (not recorded whether cultured in vitro). The sequence was obtained from a human donor with melanoma. The chain is built from TRBV19 and TRBJ1-5, with a tentative D call TRBD1 (6 bases). The CDR3 reads CASSLVSGGEDQPQHF. In nucleotides, the CDR3 is TGTGCCAGTAGCCTCGTTTCCGGGGGCGAGGATCAGCCCCAGCATTTT.